This is a list of T cell receptor beta chains from one sample in a study of blood T cells in healthy people across ages. Each CDR3 protein gets one entry after TCRdb re-called the 5' RACE reads with MiXCR. The table has 600,000 to 900,000 distinct CDR3 sequences, more than 25% seen once; the top ten hold about 3%. This sample also belongs to another study, concerning T cells of mothers and their children.

Sequenced: blood. The receptor set was obtained from a boy aged 10-17 years in good health. Both conserved end residues are part of each CDR3. D genes are given only for firm matches. The size field is filled for only some rows; it gives once, few, many or a size class.

cdr3_nt	cdr3_aa	j_call	d_call	v_call	clone_size
TGTGCCAGCAGCGAGGGGATACTAGCGGGGGGGCCCTACGAGCAGTACTTC	CASSEGILAGGPYEQYF	TRBJ2-7	TRBD2	TRBV9	NA
TGTGCCAGCAGGACAGGCCTTGGGGACACCGGGGAGCTGTTTTTT	CASRTGLGDTGELFF	TRBJ2-2	NA	TRBV2	many
TGTGCCAGCAGTCCCAGGAGCGGTGAGCAGTTCTTC	CASSPRSGEQFF	TRBJ2-1	NA	TRBV28	few
TGTGCCAGCAGCCAAGATTGCAAGCGGGGGCCCGGAGAGCAGTACTTC	CASSQDCKRGPGEQYF	TRBJ2-5	TRBD2	TRBV3-1	few
TGTGCCAGCAGTTACTCAAGGAATCAGCCCCAGCATTTT	CASSYSRNQPQHF	TRBJ1-5	NA	TRBV6-5	NA
TGTGCCAGCAGTGAACCGTTATGGGCGCAAAACCAAGAGACCCAGTACTTC	CASSEPLWAQNQETQYF	TRBJ2-5	NA	TRBV25-1	NA
TGCGCCAGCAGCTTGGGCACTCAGGCCTTCAATGAGCAGTTCTTC	CASSLGTQAFNEQFF	TRBJ2-1	NA	TRBV5-1	NA
TGTGCCAGCATCTTTGGGGCCGGGGAGACCCAGTACTTC	CASIFGAGETQYF	TRBJ2-5	NA	TRBV6-6	NA
TGTGCCAGCAGCCCCGGGGGGGGTCGGACCGGGGAGCTGTTTTTT	CASSPGGGRTGELFF	TRBJ2-2	TRBD2	TRBV14	few
TGTGCCAGCAGTTTTTTTGCCAGACAAAGCACAGATACGCAGTATTTT	CASSFFARQSTDTQYF	TRBJ2-3	NA	TRBV28	NA
TGTGCCAGCAGCGGAAATAGCAATCAGCCCCAGCATTTT	CASSGNSNQPQHF	TRBJ1-5	NA	TRBV3-1	NA
TGTGCCATCAGTGAGCCGAACAATCAGCCCCAGCATTTT	CAISEPNNQPQHF	TRBJ1-5	NA	TRBV10-3	NA
TGTGCCACCAGGGGACAGGGAGATCACGAGCAGTACTTC	CATRGQGDHEQYF	TRBJ2-7	TRBD1	TRBV24-1	few
TGCGCCAGCAGCTTGCCTAGCGGGGCCGGGGGAGAGACCCAGTACTTC	CASSLPSGAGGETQYF	TRBJ2-5	TRBD2	TRBV5-1	NA
TGTGCCGCCGATCCTTCGGTCCGAGGGGAGGCCCAGTACTTC	CAADPSVRGEAQYF	TRBJ2-5	NA	TRBV24-1	few
TGTGCCAGCACCAAGACAGGGATTTCCTACGAGCAGTACTTC	CASTKTGISYEQYF	TRBJ2-7	TRBD1	TRBV6-5	few
TGCGCCAGCAGCTTGGGACAGGACCAAGAGACCCAGTACTTC	CASSLGQDQETQYF	TRBJ2-5	NA	TRBV5-1	many
TGTGCCAGTAGCGCCTCCGGGACAGCTCTCTACGAGCAGTACTTC	CASSASGTALYEQYF	TRBJ2-7	TRBD1	TRBV19	NA
TGTGCCAGCAGTTACGAATACAGGGCCCAAGAGACCCAGTACTTC	CASSYEYRAQETQYF	TRBJ2-5	NA	TRBV6-5	few
TGTGCCAGCAGCTTAGGTGGACCGGGAGCGTCCGAGCAGTACTTC	CASSLGGPGASEQYF	TRBJ2-7	NA	TRBV7-9	NA
TGCAGTGTCTCCTCCTCGACTAGCGGGGGGGCCCAGTACTTC	CSVSSSTSGGAQYF	TRBJ2-5	TRBD2	TRBV20-1	NA
TGCAGTGCTCCCATCGGGACCTCTAGCACAGATACGCAGTATTTT	CSAPIGTSSTDTQYF	TRBJ2-3	NA	TRBV20-1	NA
TGTGCCAGCAGCGTAGACGGCAGGGGGGAAAAACTGTTTTTT	CASSVDGRGEKLFF	TRBJ1-4	TRBD1	TRBV9	NA
TGCGCCAGCAGCCTAGTACAGGGGGCGACCGGGGAGCTGTTTTTT	CASSLVQGATGELFF	TRBJ2-2	TRBD1	TRBV5-1	NA
TGTGCTAGTGGTTTGACCCGGAGGACCTCGGAGACCCAGTACTTC	CASGLTRRTSETQYF	TRBJ2-5	NA	TRBV12-5	NA
TGTGCCAGCAGTTTCTTTTGGACAGGGGATGAGGCTGGCTACACCTTC	CASSFFWTGDEAGYTF	TRBJ1-2	TRBD1	TRBV27	once
TGCAGCGTTGACGCGGACGTCGATGAGCAGTTCTTC	CSVDADVDEQFF	TRBJ2-1	NA	TRBV29-1	NA
TGCAGTGCCAACAGGGCGGGGACCTACGAGCAGTACTTC	CSANRAGTYEQYF	TRBJ2-7	NA	TRBV20-1	NA
TGTGCCAGCAGCTTCCCCGACATCGGCCATGAAAAACTGTTTTTT	CASSFPDIGHEKLFF	TRBJ1-4	NA	TRBV7-9	few
TGTGCCAGCAGCAAAACTCGGACTAGCGGTTACACCGGGGAGCTGTTTTTT	CASSKTRTSGYTGELFF	TRBJ2-2	TRBD2	TRBV9	once
TGTGCCAGCAGTGAACAAGCAAAGGGGATGGGCTACACCTTC	CASSEQAKGMGYTF	TRBJ1-2	NA	TRBV6-1	many
TGTGCCAGCAGTTACTCGGGGGGCCCGAACACTGAAGCTTTCTTT	CASSYSGGPNTEAFF	TRBJ1-1	NA	TRBV6-6	NA
TGTGCCAGCAGTTTGGGGGCACATACCTTTACCTTCTTT	CASSLGAHTFTFF	TRBJ1-1	NA	TRBV28	NA
TGTGCCAGCAGCTTAGCCATTTCTGGGGAGACCCAGTACTTC	CASSLAISGETQYF	TRBJ2-5	NA	TRBV7-2	few
TGTGCCAGCAGCGCGGGACAGGGGGAGGACGAGCAGTACTTC	CASSAGQGEDEQYF	TRBJ2-7	TRBD1	TRBV7-9	NA
TGTGCCAGCAGCTGGATCGAGGGGAACACCGGGGAGCTGTTTTTT	CASSWIEGNTGELFF	TRBJ2-2	NA	TRBV7-9	few